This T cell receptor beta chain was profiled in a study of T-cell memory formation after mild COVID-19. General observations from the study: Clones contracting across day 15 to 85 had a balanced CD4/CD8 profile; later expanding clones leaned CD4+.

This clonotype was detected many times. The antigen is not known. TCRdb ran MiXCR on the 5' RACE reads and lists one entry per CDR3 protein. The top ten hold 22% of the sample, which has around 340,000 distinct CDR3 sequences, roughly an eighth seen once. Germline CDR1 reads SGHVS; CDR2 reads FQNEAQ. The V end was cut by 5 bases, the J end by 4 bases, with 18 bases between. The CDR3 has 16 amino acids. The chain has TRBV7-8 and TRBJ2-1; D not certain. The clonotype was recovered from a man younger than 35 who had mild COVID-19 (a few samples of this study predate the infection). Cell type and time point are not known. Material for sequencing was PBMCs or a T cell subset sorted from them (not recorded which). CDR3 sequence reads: CASSRVPTPIYNEQFF. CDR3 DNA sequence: TGTGCCAGCAGCCGAGTCCCCACCCCCATTTACAATGAGCAGTTCTTC.